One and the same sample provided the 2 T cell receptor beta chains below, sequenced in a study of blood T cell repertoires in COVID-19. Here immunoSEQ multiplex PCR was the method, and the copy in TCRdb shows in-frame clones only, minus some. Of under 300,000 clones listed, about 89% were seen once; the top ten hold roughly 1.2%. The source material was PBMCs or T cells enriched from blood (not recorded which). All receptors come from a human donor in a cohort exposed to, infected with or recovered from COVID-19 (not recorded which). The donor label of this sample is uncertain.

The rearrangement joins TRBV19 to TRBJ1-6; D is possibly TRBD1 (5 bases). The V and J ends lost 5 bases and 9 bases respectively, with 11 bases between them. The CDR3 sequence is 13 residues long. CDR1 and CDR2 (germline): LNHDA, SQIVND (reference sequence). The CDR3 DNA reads TGTGCCAGTAGTCCCGGGGGGACTTCACCCCTCCACTTT. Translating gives CASSPGGTSPLHF.

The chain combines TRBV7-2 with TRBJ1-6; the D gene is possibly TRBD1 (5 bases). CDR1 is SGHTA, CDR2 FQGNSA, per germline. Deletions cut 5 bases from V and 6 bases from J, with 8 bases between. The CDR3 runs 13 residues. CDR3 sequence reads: CASSRDSNSPLHF. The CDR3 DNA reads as TGTGCCAGCAGCCGAGACAGTAATTCACCCCTCCACTTT.